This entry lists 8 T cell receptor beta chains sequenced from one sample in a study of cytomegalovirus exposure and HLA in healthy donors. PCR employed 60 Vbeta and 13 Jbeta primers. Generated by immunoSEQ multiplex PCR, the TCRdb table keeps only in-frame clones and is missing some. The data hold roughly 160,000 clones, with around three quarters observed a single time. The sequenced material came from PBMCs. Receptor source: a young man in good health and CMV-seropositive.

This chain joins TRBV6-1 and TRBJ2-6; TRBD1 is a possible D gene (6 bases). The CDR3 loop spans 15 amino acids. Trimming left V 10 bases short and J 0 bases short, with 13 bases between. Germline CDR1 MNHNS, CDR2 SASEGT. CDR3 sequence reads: CANRDTSSGANVLTF. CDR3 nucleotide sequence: TGTGCCAACAGGGACACCAGCTCTGGGGCCAACGTCCTGACTTTC.

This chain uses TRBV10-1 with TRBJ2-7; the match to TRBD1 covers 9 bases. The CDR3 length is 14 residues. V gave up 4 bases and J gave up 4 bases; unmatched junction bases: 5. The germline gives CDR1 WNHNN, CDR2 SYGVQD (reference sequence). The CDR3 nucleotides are TGCGCCAGCAGTGTCCGGACAGGGGTATACGAGCAGTACTTC. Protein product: CASSVRTGVYEQYF.

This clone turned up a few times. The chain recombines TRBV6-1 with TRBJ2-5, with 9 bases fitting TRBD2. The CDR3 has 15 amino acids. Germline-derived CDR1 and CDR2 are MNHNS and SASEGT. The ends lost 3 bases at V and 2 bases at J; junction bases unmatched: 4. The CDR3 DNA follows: TGTGCCAGCAGTGATTTGCGGGGGGGGCAAGAGACCCAGTACTTC. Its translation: CASSDLRGGQETQYF.

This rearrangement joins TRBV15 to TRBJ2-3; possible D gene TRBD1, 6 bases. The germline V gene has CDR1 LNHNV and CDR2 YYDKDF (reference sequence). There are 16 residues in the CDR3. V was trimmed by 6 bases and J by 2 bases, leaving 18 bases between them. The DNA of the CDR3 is TGTGCCACCAGGAGAAGAGGACAGCAACACACAGATACGCAGTATTTT. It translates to CATRRRGQQHTDTQYF.

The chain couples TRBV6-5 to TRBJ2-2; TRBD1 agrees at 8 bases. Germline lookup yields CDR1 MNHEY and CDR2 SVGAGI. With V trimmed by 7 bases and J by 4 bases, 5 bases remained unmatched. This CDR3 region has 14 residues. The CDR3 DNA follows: TGTGCCAGCATCCAGGGGGCCGGCACCGGGGAGCTGTTTTTT. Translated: CASIQGAGTGELFF.

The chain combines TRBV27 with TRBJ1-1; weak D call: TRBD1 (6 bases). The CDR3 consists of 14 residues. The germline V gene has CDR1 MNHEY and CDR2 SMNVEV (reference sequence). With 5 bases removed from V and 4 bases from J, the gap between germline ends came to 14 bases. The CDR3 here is CASSEQGWGTEAFF. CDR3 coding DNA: TGTGCCAGCAGTGAACAGGGTTGGGGCACTGAAGCTTTCTTT.

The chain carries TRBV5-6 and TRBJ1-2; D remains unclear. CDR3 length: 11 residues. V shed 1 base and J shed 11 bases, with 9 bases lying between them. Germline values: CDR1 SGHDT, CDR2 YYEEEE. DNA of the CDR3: TGTGCCAGCAGCTTGTCGTGGCTTTACACCTTC. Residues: CASSLSWLYTF.

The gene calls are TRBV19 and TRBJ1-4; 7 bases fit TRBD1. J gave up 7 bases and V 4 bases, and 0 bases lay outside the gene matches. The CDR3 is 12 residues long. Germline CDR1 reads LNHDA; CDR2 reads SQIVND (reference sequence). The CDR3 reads CASSRQGEKLFF. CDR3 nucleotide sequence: TGTGCCAGTAGTAGACAGGGTGAAAAACTGTTTTTT.